This T cell receptor (beta chain) is drawn from a study of T cell responses to AZD1222 COVID-19 vaccine. The CDR3 length is 14 residues. Germline CDR1 reads LGHDT; CDR2 reads YNNKEL (reference sequence). With V trimmed by 4 bases and J by 9 bases, 6 bases remained unmatched. Clones were sequenced by immunoSEQ multiplex PCR, and TCRdb holds only the in-frame ones, with some missing. The data hold some 150,000 clones, with approximately 93% observed a single time. V is TRBV3-1 (or the pseudogene TRBV3-2) and J is TRBJ2-1; 10 nucleotides match TRBD1. The sample consisted of peripheral blood, taken on day 0 of AZD1222 vaccination. This clonotype originated in an adult in good health. The DNA of the CDR3 is TGTGCCAGCAGCCCGGGACAGGGGATCGGTGAGCAGTTCTTC. It codes for CASSPGQGIGEQFF.